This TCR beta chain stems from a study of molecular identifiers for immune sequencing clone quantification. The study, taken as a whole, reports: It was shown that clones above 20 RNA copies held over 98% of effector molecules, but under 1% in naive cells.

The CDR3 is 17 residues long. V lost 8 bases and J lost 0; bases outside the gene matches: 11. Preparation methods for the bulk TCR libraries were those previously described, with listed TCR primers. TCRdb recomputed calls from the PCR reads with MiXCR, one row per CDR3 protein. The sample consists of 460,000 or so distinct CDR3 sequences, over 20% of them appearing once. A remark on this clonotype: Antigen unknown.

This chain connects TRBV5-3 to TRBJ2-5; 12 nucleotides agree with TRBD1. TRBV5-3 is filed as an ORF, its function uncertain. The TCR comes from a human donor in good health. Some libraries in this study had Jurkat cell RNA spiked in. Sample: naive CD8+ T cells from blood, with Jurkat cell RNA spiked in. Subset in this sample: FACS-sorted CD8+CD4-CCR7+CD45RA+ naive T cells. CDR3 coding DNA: TGTGCCAGCAGTCGGGACAGGGGGCCTGAGTACCAAGAGACCCAGTACTTC. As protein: CASSRDRGPEYQETQYF.